The following is a T cell receptor (beta chain) sequence with its context. The data derive from a study of T cells in Graves' hyperthyroidism and ophthalmopathy. Extraction of PBMCs used roughly 9.6 ml of fresh peripheral blood. In germline, CDR1 is MDHEN, CDR2 SYDVKM. Losses at the gene ends were 4 bases for V and 5 bases for J; bases not matched to a gene: 8. This CDR3 spans 15 amino acids. There were TCR beta CDR3 regions amplified from RNA transcripts. TCR CDR3 underwent first-round RT-PCR with the HTBI primer set. TCRdb reprocessed the multiplex PCR reads via MiXCR and lists one record per CDR3 protein. Of fewer than 250,000 distinct CDR3 sequences listed, approximately 24% are singletons.

Sequenced sample: blood. J is TRBJ1-5 and V is TRBV28, with 7 bases matching TRBD1. The receptor was derived from a woman aged 40-49 years with Graves' ophthalmopathy. The CDR3 DNA sequence: TGTGCCAGCAGTTCAGACAGGGAAACCGATCAGCCCCAGCATTTT. Protein: CASSSDRETDQPQHF.